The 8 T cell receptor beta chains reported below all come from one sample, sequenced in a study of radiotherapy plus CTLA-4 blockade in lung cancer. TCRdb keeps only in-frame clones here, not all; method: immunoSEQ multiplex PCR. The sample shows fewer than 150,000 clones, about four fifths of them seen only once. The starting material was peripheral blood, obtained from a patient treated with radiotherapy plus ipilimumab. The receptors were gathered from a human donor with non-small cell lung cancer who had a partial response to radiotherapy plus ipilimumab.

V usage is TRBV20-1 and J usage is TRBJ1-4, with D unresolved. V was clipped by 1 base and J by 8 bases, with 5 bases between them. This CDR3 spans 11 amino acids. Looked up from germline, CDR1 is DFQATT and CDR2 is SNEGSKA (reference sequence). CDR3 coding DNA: TGCAGTGCTAGAGTCCGGGAAAAACTGTTTTTT. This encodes CSARVREKLFF.

The CDR3 nucleotides read TGTGCCAGCAGCTCAGGGAATCAGCCCCAGCATTTT. Its protein is CASSSGNQPQHF. J is TRBJ1-5 and V is TRBV6-5, with D possibly TRBD1 on 5 matching bases. V shed 6 bases and J shed 4 bases, with 7 bases lying between them. Per the germline V gene, CDR1 is MNHEY and CDR2 is SVGAGI. The CDR3 runs to 12 residues.

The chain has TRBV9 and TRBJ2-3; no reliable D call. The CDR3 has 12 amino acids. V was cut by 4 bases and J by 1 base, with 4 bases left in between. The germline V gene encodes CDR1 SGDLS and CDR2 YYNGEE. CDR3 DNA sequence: TGTGCCAGCAGCCTACGCACAGATACGCAGTATTTT. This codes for CASSLRTDTQYF. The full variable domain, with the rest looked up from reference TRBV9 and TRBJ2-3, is DSGVTQTPKHLITATGQRVTLRCSPRSGDLSVYWYQQSLDQGLQFLIQYYNGEERAKGNILERFSAQQFPDLHSELNLSSLELGDSALYFCASSLRTDTQYFGPGTRLTVL.

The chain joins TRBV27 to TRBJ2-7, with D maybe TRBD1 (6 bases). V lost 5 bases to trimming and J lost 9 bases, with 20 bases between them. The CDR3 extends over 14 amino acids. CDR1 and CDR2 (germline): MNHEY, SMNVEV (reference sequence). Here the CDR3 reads CASSPQAMGALQYF. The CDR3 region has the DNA TGTGCCAGCAGTCCCCAGGCTATGGGGGCGCTGCAGTACTTC.

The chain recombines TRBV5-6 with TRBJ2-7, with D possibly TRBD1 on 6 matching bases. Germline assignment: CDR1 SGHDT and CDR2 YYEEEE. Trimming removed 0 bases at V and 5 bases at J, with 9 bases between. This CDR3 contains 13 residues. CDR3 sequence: CASSLVSGDEQYV. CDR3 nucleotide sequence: TGTGCCAGCAGCTTGGTTTCAGGGGACGAGCAGTACGTC.

CDR3 residues: CASSPDIRVWDTEAFF. The CDR3 nucleotides are TGTGCCAGCAGCCCGGACATAAGGGTTTGGGACACTGAAGCTTTCTTT. The chain carries TRBV27 and TRBJ1-1, with a weak D call TRBD1 (5 bases). V shed 6 bases and J shed 3 bases, with 20 bases lying between them. CDR3 size: 16 residues. Germline V CDR1 and CDR2: MNHEY, SMNVEV (reference sequence).

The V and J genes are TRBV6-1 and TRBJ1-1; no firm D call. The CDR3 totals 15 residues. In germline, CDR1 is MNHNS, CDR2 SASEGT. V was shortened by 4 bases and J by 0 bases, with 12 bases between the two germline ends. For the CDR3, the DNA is TGTGCCAGCAGTGGGAGGACTGGGATGAACACTGAAGCTTTCTTT. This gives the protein CASSGRTGMNTEAFF.

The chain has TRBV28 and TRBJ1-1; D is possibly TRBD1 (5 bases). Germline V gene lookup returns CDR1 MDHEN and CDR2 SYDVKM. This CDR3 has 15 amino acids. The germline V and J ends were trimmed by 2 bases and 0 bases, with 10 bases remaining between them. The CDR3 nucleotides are TGTGCCAGCAGTTTAGGCGCAGGGCTGAACACTGAAGCTTTCTTT. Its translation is CASSLGAGLNTEAFF.